The source of this TCR beta chain is a study of CD8 T cells in ankylosing spondylitis (dated by TCRdb to 2016 to 2017). General notes on the study: The study profiled T cell receptor beta repertoires in healthy donors and ankylosing spondylitis patients to find disease-linked TCR variants. In total, the full study cohort was made up of 110 or so healthy donors and 25 ankylosing spondylitis patients. Samples of peripheral blood were taken, and for ankylosing spondylitis patients, synovial fluid was collected as well.

Overall results and qualifications from the work: Some of the motif variants had been reported before in the synovial fluid and blood of reactive arthritis patients, a finding that suggests common disease-initiation mechanisms. A CD8+ phenotype was shown by the disease-linked clones, which were found at relatively low frequencies in peripheral blood. The disease-linked clones were reported as significantly enriched in matched synovial fluid samples from ankylosing spondylitis patients. Blood from ankylosing spondylitis patients appeared to be characterized by a TCR beta motif made up of several highly homologous amino acid variants.

Points on this clonotype: Which antigen it targets is not known. Base qualities are missing; no much larger clone stands one base away.

Sequencing used an Illumina MiSeq. Quantitative 5'-RACE with molecular barcodes was used to prepare TCR beta libraries. On the study's bioinformatics: To identify disease-linked TCR variants, a new computational method was used, one built on a probabilistic model of VDJ rearrangement. The public reads were reanalyzed by TCRdb: fastp trimming at Q25, MiXCR alignment, in-frame beta chains only. Each CDR3 protein gets just one entry, which takes the most common genes and DNA from the rows behind it. The V and J calls and clone size are TCRdb's, not the authors'. The sample contains 25,000 to 35,000 distinct CDR3 sequences, 14% of them found a single time. The ten largest make up 30% to 40% of the sample. This TCR was recovered from a male donor with ankylosing spondylitis or in good health (not recorded which). The specimen sequenced was blood.

The nucleotides are TGTGCCAGCAGACCGCCGGGACAGGGTCCCGGGGAGCTGTTTTTT. Translated, this gives CASRPPGQGPGELFF. Rearrangement joined TRBV6-1 to TRBJ2-2; TRBD1 fits 9 bases in the junction. The germline V and J ends show losses of 6 bases and 6 bases respectively, and no gene match explains 8 bases of the junction. From the cysteine up to the phenylalanine, the CDR3 has a length of 15 residues. CDR3 DNA only is kept here, 45 bases in frame from base 1. The germline V gene yields MNHNS for CDR1 and SASEGT for CDR2.